This T cell receptor (beta chain) was sequenced for a study of T cell changes during pregnancy in multiple sclerosis. Data came from immunoSEQ multiplex PCR; TCRdb stores just in-frame clones and leaves some out. This sample has around 52,000 clones, with about 90% found just once. The V and J ends lost 1 base and 2 bases respectively, with 6 bases between them. Germline V gene sequence: CDR1 SSHAT, CDR2 FNYEAQ (reference sequence). The CDR3 has 14 residues. The V gene is TRBV7-7, the J gene TRBJ2-1; possible D gene TRBD1, 5 bases. This clonotype was obtained from a female donor with multiple sclerosis, enrolled in a pregnancy study. The sequencing used CD4+ T cells from peripheral blood mononuclear cells, collected in the second trimester of pregnancy. CDR3 sequence: CASSLGQPYNEQFF. The CDR3 DNA reads as TGTGCCAGCAGCTTAGGACAGCCCTACAATGAGCAGTTCTTC.